Following are 27 T cell receptor beta chains from one sample sequenced in a study of blood T cells in healthy people across ages. Then a second PCR, running roughly 7 to 11 cycles, was carried out with a sample-barcoded 5' primer and a J-beta primer mix. TCRdb reanalysed the 5' RACE reads using MiXCR and keeps one entry per CDR3 protein. The sample has 600,000 to 650,000 distinct CDR3 sequences, under 70% seen once. The sample was blood. The source of these receptors is a man aged 60-69 years in good health.

The chain has TRBV3-1 and TRBJ2-5; tentative D call: TRBD2 (5 bases). The CDR3 contains 13 residues. Germline V gene lookup returns CDR1 LGHDT and CDR2 YNNKEL (reference sequence). V lost 4 bases, J lost 3 bases, and 9 bases lay in between. Here the CDR3 DNA reads TGTGCCAGCAGCCCGGACTCCGAAGAGACCCAGTACTTC. Translating it yields CASSPDSEETQYF.

The chain recombines TRBV3-1 with TRBJ2-5, with TRBD2 identical over 9 bases. Germline V CDR1 and CDR2: LGHDT, YNNKEL (reference sequence). The CDR3 extends over 15 amino acids. V shed 3 bases and J 2 bases; nucleotides not matched to a gene: 4. CDR3 sequence reads: CASSQAGLAQETQYF. The DNA for the CDR3 is TGTGCCAGCAGCCAGGCGGGACTAGCTCAAGAGACCCAGTACTTC.

V and J are TRBV5-1 and TRBJ1-1, with no clear D. Germline CDR1 is SGHRS and CDR2 is YFSETQ. Trimming took off 4 bases at V and 1 base at J, with 14 bases between the two ends. The CDR3 runs to 15 residues. CDR3 nucleotides: TGCGCCAGCAGCCCCGGGTCTCAGGAGAACACTGAAGCTTTCTTT. Protein product: CASSPGSQENTEAFF. Filled out from reference TRBV5-1 and TRBJ1-1, the complete variable domain reads KAGVTQTPRYLIKTRGQQVTLSCSPISGHRSVSWYQQTPGQGLQFLFEYFSETQRNKGNFPGRFSGRQFSNSRSEMNVSTLELGDSALYLCASSPGSQENTEAFFGQGTRLTVV.

J is TRBJ1-2 and V is TRBV27; the D gene is possibly TRBD1 (6 bases). V was shortened by 3 bases and J by 8 bases, with 16 bases between the two germline ends. Germline V CDR1 and CDR2: MNHEY, SMNVEV (reference sequence). The CDR3 is made up of 14 amino acids. CDR3 sequence: CASSLEMGAGGYTF. In DNA, the CDR3 is TGTGCCAGCAGTTTGGAGATGGGGGCAGGAGGCTACACCTTC.

This clonotype was counted a single time. The J gene is TRBJ2-7, the V gene TRBV27, with D perhaps assigned TRBD1 or TRBD2 (5 bases each). The CDR3 is 15 amino acids. V lost 8 bases to trimming and J lost 1 base, with 18 bases between them. Germline assignment: CDR1 MNHEY and CDR2 SMNVEV (reference sequence). The CDR3 nucleotides read TGTGCCAGCTCGAAAATTGGGACCCCTTCCTACGAGCAGTACGTC. As protein: CASSKIGTPSYEQYV.

V usage is TRBV29-1 and J usage is TRBJ2-5, with 8 positions matching TRBD1. Germline V lookup: CDR1 SQVTM, CDR2 ANQGSEA. The CDR3 totals 15 residues. J was trimmed by 0 bases and V by 1 base; bases with no gene match: 4. CDR3 coding DNA: TGCAGCGTTGAAGGGGACAGGAAACACCAAGAGACCCAGTACTTC. This encodes CSVEGDRKHQETQYF.

The genes are TRBV9 and TRBJ2-1; D possibly uses TRBD1 or TRBD2 (6 bases each). Germline V gene sequence: CDR1 SGDLS, CDR2 YYNGEE. This CDR3 region has 16 residues. Trimming shortened V by 3 bases and J by 4 bases, and 17 bases separated the two germline ends. The chain's CDR3 is CASSAKGGLGYNEQFF. The CDR3 DNA follows: TGTGCCAGCAGCGCCAAGGGGGGCCTAGGTTACAATGAGCAGTTCTTC. The entire variable domain, with the rest obtained from reference TRBV9 and TRBJ2-1, is as follows: DSGVTQTPKHLITATGQRVTLRCSPRSGDLSVYWYQQSLDQGLQFLIQYYNGEERAKGNILERFSAQQFPDLHSELNLSSLELGDSALYFCASSAKGGLGYNEQFFGPGTRLTVL.

This clonotype was detected once. The genes are TRBV28 and TRBJ2-1; TRBD2 agrees at 10 bases. Germline CDR1 and CDR2: MDHEN and SYDVKM. The CDR3 is 14 residues long. The V gene end was trimmed by 7 bases and the J gene end by 13 bases; junction bases not matched to a gene: 13. CDR3 coding DNA: TGTGCCAGCACCAAGCGGGGGGGTTTCGAGACCCAGTTCTTC. This encodes CASTKRGGFETQFF.

This chain joins TRBV10-3 and TRBJ2-7; 9 positions agree with TRBD1. Germline V CDR1 and CDR2: ENHRY, SYGVKD. V dropped 10 bases and J dropped 7; count of bases not matched to a gene: 17. The CDR3 is 15 amino acids. Here the CDR3 DNA reads TGTGCCACCAAGAGCGGGACAGGGTCTCCCAATGAGCAGTACTTC. This sequence encodes CATKSGTGSPNEQYF.

The gene calls are TRBV5-1 and TRBJ2-7; D is uncertain. The J call may be faulty, since TRBJ2-5 better matches the DNA end. Per germline, CDR1 SGHRS and CDR2 YFSETQ. The length of the CDR3 is 13 residues. The CDR3 sequence: CASSISQLETQYF. DNA for the CDR3: TGCGCCAGCAGCATCAGTCAATTAGAGACCCAGTACTTC.

In this sample, this clonotype turned up a few times. In nucleotides, the CDR3 is TGTGCCAGCAGCAATCTAGTGAAGGAGACCCAGTACTTC. Amino acid sequence: CASSNLVKETQYF. The chain combines TRBV7-2 with TRBJ2-5; D is unresolved. CDR1 and CDR2 (germline): SGHTA, FQGNSA. V dropped 5 bases and J dropped 5 bases, with 12 bases sitting between them. The CDR3 has 13 amino acids.

The chain has TRBV4-2 and TRBJ2-5; 15 bases align to TRBD2. The CDR3 is made up of 16 amino acids. Germline V gives CDR1 LGHNA, CDR2 YNFKEQ. The V gene end was trimmed by 5 bases and the J gene end by 3 bases; junction bases not matched to a gene: 4. CDR3 sequence (DNA): TGTGCCAGCAGCGGAGGACTAGCGGGGGGGGAAGAGACCCAGTACTTC. It encodes CASSGGLAGGEETQYF.

The chain employs TRBV7-2 and TRBJ2-1; D may correspond to TRBD1 or TRBD2 (5 bases each). The CDR3 length is 14 residues. Trimming stripped 4 bases from V and 5 bases from J, with 12 bases between. Germline CDR1 reads SGHTA; CDR2 reads FQGNSA. CDR3 sequence reads: CASSSYLGDNEQFF. CDR3 in DNA: TGTGCCAGCAGCTCGTACTTGGGGGACAATGAGCAGTTCTTC.

V and J are TRBV4-1 and TRBJ2-3, with 7 bases fitting TRBD1. Germline CDR1 and CDR2: MGHRA and YSYEKL. CDR3 length: 15 amino acids. V gave up 1 base and J gave up 6 bases; unmatched junction bases: 7. The CDR3 bases are TGCGCCAGCAGCCAAGGACAGGGAAGATTGGATACGCAGTATTTT. Its translation: CASSQGQGRLDTQYF.

A few counts support this clonotype. V gene TRBV7-8 combines with J gene TRBJ2-1, with D possibly TRBD2 on 6 matching bases. The CDR3 runs to 14 residues. Germline V gene sequence: CDR1 SGHVS, CDR2 FQNEAQ. The V gene lost 5 bases and the J gene lost 8 bases, with 16 bases spanning the gap. CDR3 sequence reads: CASSRTGGSDEQFF. The DNA of the CDR3 is TGTGCCAGCAGCCGGACTGGAGGGTCCGATGAGCAGTTCTTC. The complete variable domain, with remaining parts taken from reference TRBV7-8 and TRBJ2-1, reads GAGVSQSPRYKVAKRGQDVALRCDPISGHVSLFWYQQALGQGPEFLTYFQNEAQLDKSGLPSDRFFAERPEGSVSTLKIQRTQQEDSAVYLCASSRTGGSDEQFFGPGTRLTVL.

CDR3: CASSPTGSSSSTDTQYF. The CDR3 DNA follows: TGTGCCAGCTCCCCTACCGGATCTTCCTCTAGCACAGATACGCAGTATTTT. This chain uses TRBV18 with TRBJ2-3; the D is unclear. The germline V gene encodes CDR1 KGHSH and CDR2 LQKENI. This CDR3 contains 17 residues. Trimming cost V 6 bases and J 0 bases, with 19 bases left between them.

CDR3 sequence: CATDRDYGYTF. In DNA, the CDR3 is TGTGCCACGGACAGGGACTATGGCTACACCTTC. The V call is TRBV6-1, the J call TRBJ1-2, with 8 bases fitting TRBD1. Trimming took 10 bases from V and 3 from J; bases not matched to a gene: 1. Germline CDR1 is MNHNS and CDR2 is SASEGT. There are 11 residues in the CDR3.

The rearrangement links TRBV12-3 or TRBV12-4 to TRBJ1-2; 8 bases agree with TRBD1. Losses at the gene ends were 2 bases for V and 6 bases for J; bases not matched to a gene: 8. The CDR3 extends over 15 amino acids. CDR3 sequence reads: CASSLQGATNDGYTF. CDR3 nucleotide sequence: TGTGCCAGCAGTTTACAGGGGGCTACAAACGATGGCTACACCTTC.

This clonotype showed up just a few times. This chain connects TRBV7-2 to TRBJ2-7; D possibly uses TRBD1 or TRBD2 (5 bases each). The CDR3 has 16 residues. Trimming stripped 1 base from V and 1 base from J, with 14 bases between. CDR1 and CDR2 from the germline V gene are SGHTA and FQGNSA. CDR3 sequence reads: CASSLEAGRGSYEQYF. Written as DNA, the CDR3 is TGTGCCAGCAGCTTAGAGGCAGGGAGAGGTTCCTACGAGCAGTACTTC.

V is TRBV25-1 and J is TRBJ2-5; a weak D match, TRBD1 (6 bases). V dropped 4 bases and J dropped 4 bases, with 16 bases sitting between them. CDR1 MGHDK and CDR2 SYGVNS come from the germline V gene. The CDR3 has 15 residues. CDR3 region: CASSAKLGHLETQYF. In DNA form, the CDR3 reads TGTGCCAGCAGTGCGAAATTGGGACACCTAGAGACCCAGTACTTC. Looking up the rest from reference TRBV25-1 and TRBJ2-5 gives the full variable domain: EADIYQTPRYLVIGTGKKITLECSQTMGHDKMYWYQQDPGMELHLIHYSYGVNSTEKGDLSSESTVSRIRTEHFPLTLESARPSHTSQYLCASSAKLGHLETQYFGPGTRLLVL.

This clonotype was observed a handful of times. V usage is TRBV29-1 and J usage is TRBJ2-7; perhaps TRBD2 as D (6 bases). The CDR3 runs to 12 residues. CDR1 and CDR2 from the germline V gene are SQVTM and ANQGSEA. CDR3 in DNA: TGCAGTTGGGGGGATCCAACCTACGAGCAGTACTTC. Its protein is CSWGDPTYEQYF.

This clonotype was picked up a small number of times. The chain uses TRBV6-5 and TRBJ2-7; 7 bases are shared with TRBD1. The CDR3 length is 14 residues. The V gene end was trimmed by 6 bases and the J gene end by 4 bases; junction bases not matched to a gene: 9. CDR1 and CDR2 (germline): MNHEY, SVGAGI. CDR3 residues: CASRTDRASYEQYF. The CDR3 coding sequence is TGTGCCAGCAGGACCGACAGGGCCTCTTACGAGCAGTACTTC.

In this sample, this clonotype turned up a few times. The chain has TRBV29-1 and TRBJ1-2, with 7 nucleotides matching TRBD1. The germline V gene has CDR1 SQVTM and CDR2 ANQGSEA. V dropped 4 bases and J dropped 0; count of bases not matched to a gene: 14. The CDR3 is made up of 17 amino acids. This chain's CDR3 is CSVVSGRGGLANYGYTF. DNA for the CDR3: TGCAGCGTTGTATCTGGGAGAGGGGGCCTAGCTAACTATGGCTACACCTTC.

This chain connects TRBV4-2 to TRBJ2-3, with D unresolved. The CDR3 loop spans 16 amino acids. V was clipped by 1 base and J by 8 bases, with 19 bases between them. CDR1 and CDR2 (germline): LGHNA, YNFKEQ. The CDR3 protein is CASSQGAAQPGSTQYF. The DNA of the CDR3 is TGTGCCAGCAGCCAAGGGGCCGCTCAGCCGGGTAGTACGCAGTATTTT.

The chain employs TRBV10-3 and TRBJ1-1; 8 bases align to TRBD1. The V and J ends lost 4 bases and 1 base, in that order; junction bases with no gene match: 8. This CDR3 spans 16 amino acids. Germline V lookup: CDR1 ENHRY, CDR2 SYGVKD. The CDR3 bases are TGTGCCATCAGTGCCTCCGGGACAGGAGCGAACACTGAAGCTTTCTTT. The encoded protein is CAISASGTGANTEAFF.

The chain combines TRBV11-2 with TRBJ2-5; D call uncertain. This CDR3 is 14 amino acids long. V was cut by 0 bases and J by 2 bases, with 7 bases left in between. Germline V CDR1 and CDR2: SGHAT, FQNNGV. The CDR3 bases are TGTGCCAGCAGCTTAGAGACACCTCAAGAGACCCAGTACTTC. This translates into CASSLETPQETQYF.

The chain uses TRBV3-1 and TRBJ1-2; D not resolved. From germline, CDR1 is LGHDT and CDR2 YNNKEL (reference sequence). With 0 bases removed from V and 5 bases from J, the gap between germline ends came to 13 bases. The CDR3 sequence is 15 residues long. Here the CDR3 reads CASSQERAGLYGYTF. In nucleotides, the CDR3 is TGTGCCAGCAGCCAAGAGCGAGCAGGCCTTTATGGCTACACCTTC.